The T cell receptor beta chain described here comes from a study of T cell responses to AZD1222 COVID-19 vaccine. The ends lost 5 bases at V and 5 bases at J; junction bases unmatched: 14. The CDR3 has 16 residues. Germline V gives CDR1 MDHEN, CDR2 SYDVKM. Measured with immunoSEQ multiplex PCR; TCRdb has only the in-frame clones, and not every one. The sample carries about 76,000 clones, about 88% recorded once. This clonotype was sampled from an adult in good health. The V and J genes are TRBV28 and TRBJ2-7; 8 bases align to TRBD2. The sequences come from peripheral blood, collected on day 0 of AZD1222 vaccination. The CDR3 spells CASSTPSAGAIDEQYF. CDR3 nucleotides: TGTGCCAGCAGTACCCCGTCAGCGGGAGCTATCGACGAGCAGTACTTC.